Listed here is a single TCR beta chain. Its antigen is not known. This entry comes from a study of CD8 T cells in Susac syndrome. The study's findings and limits: TCR sequencing and HLA analysis covered a relatively small number of individuals.

TCR beta sequencing was performed on blood CD8+ and CD4+ T cells. The TEMRA cells underwent FACS enrichment, while the CD8+ and CD4+ T cells underwent negative isolation. The CDR3 is 16 residues long. V was clipped by 4 bases and J by 0 bases; unmatched bases: 5. Germline values: CDR1 SEHNR, CDR2 FQNEAQ (reference sequence). With random hexamers, reverse transcription was performed on about 0.5 to 1 ug of RNA. With immunoSEQ multiplex PCR, TCR beta CDR3 was amplified across 54 Vbeta and 13 Jbeta. Via MiXCR, TCRdb re-called the immunoSEQ multiplex PCR reads, giving one row per CDR3 protein. The data hold about 180,000 distinct CDR3 sequences, with 85% to 95% observed a single time.

Sequenced: CD8+ T cells from PBMCs. This TCR derives from a human donor with multiple sclerosis. The rearrangement joins TRBV7-9 to TRBJ2-7; 11 positions match TRBD2. Here the CDR3 DNA reads TGTGCCAGCAGCTCTACTAGCGGGAGAAGCTCCTACGAGCAGTACTTC. It specifies CASSSTSGRSSYEQYF.